The subject of this entry is one TCR beta chain. The antigen is not known. This record comes from a study of Graves' ophthalmopathy and Graves' hyperthyroidism. Whole-study findings and limits: The model's prediction of ophthalmopathy progression had approximately 67% sensitivity and approximately 76% specificity.

For repertoire sequencing, the TCR beta CDR3 regions were amplified from RNA transcripts. RT-PCR with HTBI primers came first, then second-round multiplex PCR. One entry per CDR3 protein, called by TCRdb with MiXCR from the multiplex PCR reads. The sample consists of around 1.1 million distinct CDR3 sequences, about 35% of them appearing once. Among the exclusions were patients with other autoimmune diseases, uncontrolled infections, pregnancy or lactation. Sequencing was carried out using peripheral blood or thyroid tissue (not recorded which). This clonotype was obtained from an adult man with Graves' hyperthyroidism.

CDR3 protein: CSGSTGGGQSTYEQYF. In DNA form, the CDR3 reads TGCAGTGGGTCCACGGGCGGCGGGCAGTCAACCTACGAGCAGTACTTC. The chain couples TRBV20-1 to TRBJ2-7; a weak D match, TRBD2 (5 bases). CDR1 and CDR2 from the germline V gene are DFQATT and SNEGSKA (reference sequence). Trimming left V 7 bases short and J 2 bases short, with 24 bases between. This CDR3 comprises 16 residues.